This TCR beta chain was found in a study of blood T cell repertoires in COVID-19. Across the whole study: Some COVID-19 samples were acute and others convalescent; all came from the United States, Italy and Spain.

Cohorts were based on clinical histories the participants reported. It was within 2 weeks before study entry that exposed participants met a COVID-19 case. This CDR3 has 14 residues. The germline V gene encodes CDR1 GTSNPN and CDR2 SVGIG (reference sequence). V trimming: 2 bases; J trimming: 2 bases; junction bases outside the gene matches: 2. Sequencing was performed with immunoSEQ multiplex PCR; in TCRdb, only in-frame clones are kept and a portion is missing. The profile covers roughly 400,000 clones, with 90% to 95% appearing a single time and just over 0.85% taken by the ten largest. This sequence joins TRBV30 and TRBJ2-7, with TRBD2 matching over 11 bases. The sample comprised PBMCs or T cells enriched from blood (not recorded which). The sequence was obtained from a woman aged 40 to 55 who had been exposed to COVID-19. The CDR3 DNA reads as TGTGCCTGGAGTCGACTAGCGGGGACCTACGAGCAGTACTTC. It encodes CAWSRLAGTYEQYF.